This record covers a single T cell receptor beta chain. Its antigen is not known. Specified time point: baseline pretreatment blood. The treatment: 15 Gy SBRT to primary tumor, nephrectomy 4 weeks later. This record belongs to a study of radiation and T cells in renal cell carcinoma. Across the study: Nephrectomy followed 15 Gy stereotactic body radiation by 4 weeks.

The method was immunoSEQ multiplex PCR; TCRdb's version includes in-frame clones alone and lacks a portion of them. The data show 85,000 to 100,000 clones, 75% to 90% seen once. The study, taken as a whole, reports: From baseline, blood top tumor clonotypes peaked at 2 weeks post-radiation.

Looked up from germline, CDR1 is LNHNV and CDR2 is YYDKDF (reference sequence). Trimming left V 3 bases short and J 3 bases short, with 13 bases between. This CDR3 has 15 amino acids. This clonotype was obtained from a man aged 50 to 59 with renal cell carcinoma. The sample was blood, taken from a patient whose treatment included radiotherapy and nephrectomy. The chain links TRBV15 to TRBJ2-3; the D gene is possibly TRBD2 (6 bases). For the CDR3, the DNA is TGTGCCACCAGCAGTGGGCTAGGAGGGACAGATACGCAGTATTTT. This gives the protein CATSSGLGGTDTQYF.